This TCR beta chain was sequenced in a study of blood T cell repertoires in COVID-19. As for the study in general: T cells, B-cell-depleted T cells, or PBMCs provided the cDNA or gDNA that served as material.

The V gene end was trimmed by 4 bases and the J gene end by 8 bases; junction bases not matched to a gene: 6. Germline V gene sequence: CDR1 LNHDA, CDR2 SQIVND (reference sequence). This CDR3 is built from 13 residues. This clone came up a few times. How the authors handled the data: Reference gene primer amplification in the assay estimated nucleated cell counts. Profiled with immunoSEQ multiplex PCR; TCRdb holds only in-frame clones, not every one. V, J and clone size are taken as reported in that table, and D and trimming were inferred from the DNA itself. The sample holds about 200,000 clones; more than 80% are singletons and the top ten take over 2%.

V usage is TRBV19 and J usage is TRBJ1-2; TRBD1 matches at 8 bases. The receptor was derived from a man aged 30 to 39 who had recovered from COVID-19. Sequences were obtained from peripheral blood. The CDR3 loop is CASSRTGLEGYTF. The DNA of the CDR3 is TGTGCCAGTAGTAGGACAGGGTTAGAAGGCTACACCTTC.